This TCR beta chain appears in the sequencing data of a study of a mutant IDH1 vaccine in newly diagnosed glioma. Whole-study results and caveats: The study observed vaccine-induced immune responses in 90% to 95% of patients.

The CDR3 totals 17 residues. V was pared by 0 bases and J by 6 bases, with 13 bases of the junction left unmatched. Germline values: CDR1 SGDLS, CDR2 YYNGEE. As for time point: week 23, last vaccination. Topical imiquimod accompanied each vaccine dose, which consisted of 300 ug of mutant IDH1 20-mer peptide. The astrocytomas were IDH1-mutant, ATRX-negative, and WHO grade 3 or 4. Details on this clone: The target antigen is unknown.

Repertoires were generated with immunoSEQ multiplex PCR, while TCRdb's copy carries only in-frame clones and drops some. The sample has approximately 62,000 clones, roughly 84% seen once. V is TRBV9 and J is TRBJ2-3, with 7 nucleotides matching TRBD1. The TCR sequence derives from a man aged 30 to 39 with glioma. Sequences were derived from PBMCs, sampled from a glioma patient whose treatment included an IDH1 peptide vaccine. CDR3: CASSVEEGGARSDTQYF. The CDR3 DNA reads as TGTGCCAGCAGCGTAGAAGAAGGGGGCGCCCGGAGTGATACGCAGTATTTT.